In its sample, the clone carrying this TCR beta chain was seen a few times. TCRdb's table, derived via immunoSEQ multiplex PCR, lists solely in-frame clones and lacks some. This table has about 5,100 clones, about a fifth appearing once. This sample's treatment: randomized to nivolumab then ipilimumab (arm A) or the reverse (arm B). The data belong to a study of sequential checkpoint blockade in melanoma. Study in general: Some 90 pretreatment tumor DNA samples were TCRβ immunosequenced.

Germline V gene data show CDR1 as MNHEY and CDR2 as SMNVEV (reference sequence). This CDR3 spans 15 amino acids. V trimming: 3 bases; J trimming: 4 bases; junction bases outside the gene matches: 9. This material consisted of tumor tissue (inferred from file names), taken from a patient given nivolumab and ipilimumab in sequence. The receptor comes from a human donor with melanoma. The V and J genes are TRBV27 and TRBJ2-7; 7 bases are shared with TRBD2. The CDR3 sequence: CASSLFGQGGYEQYF. In DNA, the CDR3 is TGTGCCAGCAGTTTGTTCGGCCAGGGAGGGTACGAGCAGTACTTC.